Below are 20 T cell receptor beta chains sequenced from a single sample in a study of PD-1 blockade in classical Hodgkin lymphoma. Regarding time point: newly diagnosed, previously untreated cHL patient sample. Clones were sequenced by immunoSEQ multiplex PCR, and TCRdb holds only the in-frame ones, with some missing. The sample has some 28,000 clones, roughly 90% seen once; the top ten hold about 4%. The sample comprised peripheral blood mononuclear cells (PBMCs). These receptor sequences come from a human donor with classical Hodgkin lymphoma.

This clone was counted once. The chain uses TRBV9 and TRBJ2-2; D possibly corresponds to TRBD1 (5 bases). Germline V gives CDR1 SGDLS, CDR2 YYNGEE. V lost 4 bases to trimming and J lost 0 bases, with 13 bases between them. CDR3 length equals 16 residues. The CDR3 sequence: CASSQRQRPNTGELFF. The CDR3 coding sequence is TGTGCCAGCAGCCAGAGACAGAGACCGAACACCGGGGAGCTGTTTTTT.

The chain carries TRBV6-6 and TRBJ2-7; D perhaps matches TRBD1 (6 bases). V was trimmed by 1 base and J by 0 bases, leaving 10 bases between them. This CDR3 comprises 15 residues. The germline CDR1 and CDR2 sequences are MNHNY and SVGAGI (reference sequence). In nucleotides, the CDR3 is TGTGCCAGCAGTTACTTGGGGGCGAGCTCCTACGAGCAGTACTTC. Amino acids: CASSYLGASSYEQYF.

This chain connects TRBV2 to TRBJ2-5; no clear D. From germline, CDR1 is SNHLY and CDR2 FYNNEI. V shed 4 bases and J shed 0 bases, with 9 bases lying between them. The CDR3 runs to 14 residues. This chain's CDR3 is CASSGSGHQETQYF. CDR3 DNA: TGTGCCAGCAGTGGGTCGGGCCACCAAGAGACCCAGTACTTC.

The rearrangement uses TRBV7-2 and TRBJ2-1, with 10 nucleotides matching TRBD1. Trimming cost V 4 bases and J 2 bases; bases outside gene matches: 8. Germline lookup yields CDR1 SGHTA and CDR2 FQGNSA. The CDR3 totals 17 residues. The CDR3 nucleotides are TGTGCCAGCAGCTGGGCCCCGGGACAGGGGACCTACAATGAGCAGTTCTTC. It is translated as CASSWAPGQGTYNEQFF.

The chain carries TRBV2 and TRBJ2-3; D remains ambiguous. V was trimmed by 6 bases and J by 3 bases, leaving 7 bases between them. Germline values: CDR1 SNHLY, CDR2 FYNNEI. This CDR3 spans 12 amino acids. Here the CDR3 reads CASRVLTDTQYF. In DNA, the CDR3 is TGTGCCAGCAGAGTACTGACAGATACGCAGTATTTT. The full variable domain, in which reference TRBV2 and TRBJ2-3 provide the parts outside the CDR3, is EPEVTQTPSHQVTQMGQEVILRCVPISNHLYFYWYRQILGQKVEFLVSFYNNEISEKSEIFDDQFSVERPDGSNFTLKIRSTKLEDSAMYFCASRVLTDTQYFGPGTRLTVL.

This clone appeared a single time. V usage is TRBV15 and J usage is TRBJ2-5; no firm D call. CDR3 length: 13 amino acids. Germline-derived CDR1 and CDR2 are LNHNV and YYDKDF (reference sequence). V shed 7 bases and J shed 5 bases, with 14 bases lying between them. The CDR3 spells CATNNIGAETQYF. The CDR3 nucleotides read TGTGCCACCAACAACATAGGTGCGGAGACCCAGTACTTC.

The rearrangement joins TRBV15 to TRBJ2-1; the match to TRBD2 covers 10 bases. There are 15 residues in the CDR3. The germline V gene has CDR1 LNHNV and CDR2 YYDKDF (reference sequence). The ends lost 3 bases at V and 6 bases at J; junction bases unmatched: 5. This chain's CDR3 is CATSRGGTSANEQFF. CDR3 DNA sequence: TGTGCCACCAGCAGGGGGGGGACTAGCGCCAATGAGCAGTTCTTC.

V and J are TRBV4-1 and TRBJ2-6; 10 nucleotides agree with TRBD1. V lost 4 bases, J lost 4 bases, and 10 bases stayed unmatched. This CDR3 is 18 amino acids long. CDR1 and CDR2 (germline): MGHRA, YSYEKL. The CDR3 DNA sequence: TGCGCCAGCAGCCTCCCACGGGGACAGGGGAGCGGGGCCAACGTCCTGACTTTC. Translating gives CASSLPRGQGSGANVLTF.

The rearrangement joins TRBV2 to TRBJ1-1; D remains unclear. V was pared by 1 base and J by 4 bases, with 7 bases between. Germline CDR1 is SNHLY and CDR2 is FYNNEI. This CDR3 is 13 amino acids long. The CDR3 sequence: CASSEGWVTEAFF. As DNA, the CDR3 is TGTGCCAGCAGTGAAGGGTGGGTCACTGAAGCTTTCTTT.

This chain links TRBV11-2 with TRBJ2-1, with 9 bases identical to TRBD2. Germline trimming cut 1 base from V and 3 bases from J; bases unmatched to any gene: 7. CDR3 length: 17 amino acids. Germline V CDR1 and CDR2: SGHAT, FQNNGV. For the CDR3, the DNA is TGTGCCAGCAGCTTAGCGCCTAGCGGGACCTTCTACAATGAGCAGTTCTTC. Amino acid sequence: CASSLAPSGTFYNEQFF.

V usage is TRBV14 and J usage is TRBJ2-3; a weak D match, TRBD2 (6 bases). V dropped 1 base and J dropped 6 bases, with 17 bases sitting between them. The CDR3 sequence is 16 residues long. CDR1 is SGHDN, CDR2 FVKESK, per germline. The CDR3, as DNA: TGTGCCAGCAGCCAAGTGTTTAGCGGCCCTATTGATACGCAGTATTTT. This gives the protein CASSQVFSGPIDTQYF. The full variable domain, completed using reference TRBV14 and TRBJ2-3, is EAGVTQFPSHSVIEKGQTVTLRCDPISGHDNLYWYRRVMGKEIKFLLHFVKESKQDESGMPNNRFLAERTGGTYSTLKVQPAELEDSGVYFCASSQVFSGPIDTQYFGPGTRLTVL.

The chain has TRBV4-2 and TRBJ1-1; TRBD1 is a possible D gene (6 bases). This CDR3 is built from 15 residues. Germline CDR1 and CDR2: LGHNA and YNFKEQ. Trimming stripped 1 base from V and 0 bases from J, with 9 bases between. The CDR3 coding sequence is TGTGCCAGCAGCCAAGCCGGGACAATGAACACTGAAGCTTTCTTT. Its protein product is CASSQAGTMNTEAFF.

V usage is TRBV28 and J usage is TRBJ1-5; D unresolved. CDR3 length: 14 amino acids. Germline values: CDR1 MDHEN, CDR2 SYDVKM. With 2 bases removed from V and 6 bases from J, the gap between germline ends came to 11 bases. For the CDR3, the DNA is TGTGCCAGCAGTTTAGTATCGGGAGCTCAGCCCCAGCATTTT. Protein product: CASSLVSGAQPQHF.

The V and J genes are TRBV2 and TRBJ2-3; D is ambiguous. Per germline, CDR1 SNHLY and CDR2 FYNNEI. The V end lost 2 bases, the J end lost 0 bases, and 0 bases lay between the germline ends. CDR3 length equals 12 residues. In DNA form, the CDR3 reads TGTGCCAGCAGTGAAAGCACAGATACGCAGTATTTT. Its translation: CASSESTDTQYF.

The chain couples TRBV2 to TRBJ2-7; 7 bases are shared with TRBD1. In germline, CDR1 is SNHLY, CDR2 FYNNEI. The CDR3 runs 14 residues. The ends lost 5 bases at V and 4 bases at J; junction bases unmatched: 8. The CDR3 nucleotides are TGTGCCAGCAGTTTCACGGGACAGAGATACGAGCAGTACTTC. As protein: CASSFTGQRYEQYF. The full variable domain, in which reference TRBV2 and TRBJ2-7 provide the parts outside the CDR3, is EPEVTQTPSHQVTQMGQEVILRCVPISNHLYFYWYRQILGQKVEFLVSFYNNEISEKSEIFDDQFSVERPDGSNFTLKIRSTKLEDSAMYFCASSFTGQRYEQYFGPGTRLTVT.

The chain recombines TRBV5-1 with TRBJ2-5; the match to TRBD2 covers 14 bases. The CDR3 has 16 residues. CDR1 and CDR2 from the germline V gene are SGHRS and YFSETQ. V trimming: 4 bases; J trimming: 5 bases; junction bases outside the gene matches: 7. CDR3 nucleotides: TGCGCCAGCAGCGTGACTAGCGGGAGGGGTTTGGAGACCCAGTACTTC. Encoded protein: CASSVTSGRGLETQYF.

The chain links TRBV18 to TRBJ1-2, with 7 bases identical to TRBD1. This CDR3 comprises 14 residues. V trimming: 5 bases; J trimming: 8 bases; junction bases outside the gene matches: 11. In germline, CDR1 is KGHSH, CDR2 LQKENI. CDR3 protein: CASSTTGDLWGYTF. The CDR3 DNA is TGTGCCAGCTCAACAACAGGGGACCTCTGGGGCTACACCTTC.

The rearrangement links TRBV5-1 to TRBJ2-4; tentative D call: TRBD1 (5 bases). Germline V gene sequence: CDR1 SGHRS, CDR2 YFSETQ. The CDR3 contains 17 residues. V was pared by 4 bases and J by 0 bases, with 17 bases between. CDR3 sequence (DNA): TGCGCCAGCAGCCCGCAACTTGGGGCTTCAGCCAAAAACATTCAGTACTTC. It is translated as CASSPQLGASAKNIQYF.

The chain couples TRBV5-1 to TRBJ2-1; D is unclear. The V gene's germline CDR1 is SGHRS and CDR2 YFSETQ. Trimming shortened V by 3 bases and J by 0 bases, and 7 bases separated the two germline ends. This CDR3 spans 14 amino acids. This CDR3 is CASSYPGSYNEQFF. The CDR3 DNA follows: TGCGCCAGCAGCTACCCAGGCTCCTACAATGAGCAGTTCTTC.

CDR3 protein: CSVEDPTGFVEQYF. The CDR3, as DNA: TGCAGCGTTGAAGACCCGACAGGGTTTGTCGAGCAGTACTTC. The chain recombines TRBV29-1 with TRBJ2-7, with TRBD1 identical over 7 bases. The length of the CDR3 is 14 residues. CDR1 SQVTM and CDR2 ANQGSEA come from the germline V gene. The V and J ends lost 0 bases and 6 bases, in that order; junction bases with no gene match: 8.